This entry is about one T cell receptor beta chain. Its antigen is unknown. TCRdb analysed the 5' RACE reads with MiXCR anew, one entry per CDR3 protein. The table has 140,000 to 150,000 distinct CDR3 sequences, about 25% seen once. In germline, CDR1 is LNHDA, CDR2 SQIVND (reference sequence). This CDR3 is 14 amino acids long. The ends were cut back, 5 bases at V and 4 bases at J, with 15 bases in the middle. These data come from a study of T-cell memory formation after mild COVID-19. Study observations and caveats: Clones contracting day 15 to 85 were balanced CD4/CD8; later expanders leaned CD4+.

The TCR sequence derives from an adult woman who had mild COVID-19 (a few samples of this study predate the infection). Cell type and time point are not known. Material for sequencing was PBMCs or a T cell subset sorted from them (not recorded which). The chain combines TRBV19 with TRBJ2-7; D is perhaps TRBD2 (6 bases). The CDR3 DNA reads TGTGCCAGTAGTCCTTATGGGGGAGGATACGAGCAGTACTTC. It encodes CASSPYGGGYEQYF.